This is a list of T cell receptor beta chains from one sample in a study of regulatory dendritic cells for organ transplantation. Repertoires were generated with immunoSEQ multiplex PCR, while TCRdb's copy carries only in-frame clones and drops some. The top ten hold under 1.2% of the sample, which has under 15,000 clones, more than 75% seen once. These receptors have no identified antigens. What was sequenced was naive CD8+ T cells from blood cultured with regulatory dendritic cells. These receptor sequences come from a human donor in good health. The CDR3 runs from the conserved cysteine through the conserved F or W. Fields, in order: D gene, J gene, CDR3 length, V gene, clone size, CDR3 DNA, CDR3 protein. The D gene is left open where the match is weak. Not all rows give a size; the values are once, few, many and, for expanded clones, a class.

TRBD2,TRBJ2-2,15,TRBV7-6,once,TGTGCCAGCAGTACAAGCGGGGGGGCCATCGGGGAGCTGTTTTTT,CASSTSGGAIGELFF
TRBD2,TRBJ2-3,14,TRBV27,.,TGTGCCAGCGGGAAGCGGGGCTACACAGATACGCAGTATTTT,CASGKRGYTDTQYF
.,TRBJ2-2,15,TRBV19,.,TGTGCCAGTAGTATAGCTCGACTGCGGCAGGGGGAGCTGTTTTTT,CASSIARLRQGELFF
.,TRBJ2-7,16,TRBV4-1,.,TGCGCCAGCAGCCAAGACTTTCAGGGGACCCCCTACGAGCAGTACTTC,CASSQDFQGTPYEQYF
TRBD2,TRBJ2-7,13,TRBV9,.,TGTGCCAGCAGCGCGGGAGGGGATTACGAGCAGTACTTC,CASSAGGDYEQYF
.,TRBJ2-7,14,TRBV4-3,.,TGCGCCAGCAGCCAGGGCGTCGGGAGCTACGAGCAGTACTTC,CASSQGVGSYEQYF
.,TRBJ2-7,11,TRBV6-6,.,TGTGCCAGCAGGCATAGCGTGGAGCAGTACTTC,CASRHSVEQYF
.,TRBJ1-2,14,TRBV27,.,TGTGCCAGCAGGTACCAAGGGGTGGGCTATGGCTACACCTTC,CASRYQGVGYGYTF
TRBD2,TRBJ2-5,14,TRBV9,.,TGTGCCAGCAGCGTATTAGCGGGGGGAGAGACCCAGTACTTC,CASSVLAGGETQYF
TRBD2,TRBJ2-7,14,TRBV29-1,.,TGCAGCGTTGAGACTAGCGGGGATTCCTACGAGCAGTACTTC,CSVETSGDSYEQYF
TRBD2,TRBJ2-5,15,TRBV9,.,TGTGCCAGCAACCTCGGGACTAGCCCCCGGGAGACCCAGTACTTC,CASNLGTSPRETQYF
.,TRBJ2-1,13,TRBV29-1,.,TGCAGCGCCTTGGGGGGGGCCTCCTATGAGCAGTTCTTC,CSALGGASYEQFF
TRBD2,TRBJ2-2,17,TRBV27,.,TGTGCCAGCAGTTCTACTAGCGGGGGGCCCTACACCGGGGAGCTGTTTTTT,CASSSTSGGPYTGELFF
.,TRBJ1-2,11,TRBV9,few,TGTGCCAGCAGCGTAGTATGGGGGGACCGATTC,CASSVVWGDRF
.,TRBJ2-7,15,TRBV15,.,TGTGCCACCAGCAGAGATCAGGGTCCGGCCTACGAGCAGTACTTC,CATSRDQGPAYEQYF
.,TRBJ1-2,13,TRBV5-6,.,TGTGCCAGCAGCCCCGGGAGTGGATATGGCTACACCTTC,CASSPGSGYGYTF
.,TRBJ1-2,13,TRBV9,.,TGTGCCAGCAGCGTAGGGGAGGGAAAGGGCTACACCTTC,CASSVGEGKGYTF
TRBD2,TRBJ2-1,14,TRBV6-5,.,TGTGCCAGCAGATGGACTAGCGGGGGGGATGAGCAGTTCTTC,CASRWTSGGDEQFF
TRBD1,TRBJ1-6,16,TRBV5-6,.,TGTGCCAGCAGCTACTATACCGGGACAGGTTATTCACCCCTCCACTTT,CASSYYTGTGYSPLHF
.,TRBJ2-4,15,TRBV6-5,.,TGTGCCAGCAGAGGTACCTTGAACACCGGGAACATTCAGTACTTC,CASRGTLNTGNIQYF
TRBD1,TRBJ1-1,13,TRBV14,once,TGTGCCAGCAGCTCGACAGGGGGAACTGAAGCTTTCTTT,CASSSTGGTEAFF
TRBD2,TRBJ2-1,19,TRBV4-1,few,TGCGCCAGCAGCCAGGGGACTAGCGGGGGCCTTAGCTCCTACAATGAGCAGTTCTTC,CASSQGTSGGLSSYNEQFF
.,TRBJ1-1,14,TRBV6-4,.,TGTGCCAGCAGCCCAAGGGGGGGGAACACTGAAGCTTTCTTT,CASSPRGGNTEAFF
.,TRBJ1-5,14,TRBV12-5,.,TGTGCTAGTGGCCCCGGACAGATAAATCAGCCCCAGCATTTT,CASGPGQINQPQHF
.,TRBJ1-3,15,TRBV4-1,.,TGCGCCAGCAGCCAAGAAGGCGCGGCTGGAAACACCATATATTTT,CASSQEGAAGNTIYF
.,TRBJ2-7,15,TRBV21-1,.,TGTGCCAGCAGCAAAGTTGGTCAGGGGTGGTACGAGCAGTACTTC,CASSKVGQGWYEQYF
TRBD1,TRBJ2-2,14,TRBV4-1,.,TGCGCCAGCAGCCAAGGCAGGGGGTCCGGGGAGCTGTTTTTT,CASSQGRGSGELFF
.,TRBJ2-5,17,TRBV7-2,.,TGTGCCACCTCCCGGCATAGCATGCGATCAGGGGAAGAGACCCAGTACTTC,CATSRHSMRSGEETQYF